A selection of T cell receptor beta chains follows, all from one sample in a study of shared clonotypes between healthy human individuals. Clones were read by immunoSEQ multiplex PCR, and TCRdb kept only the in-frame ones, dropping some. This sample has around 610,000 clones, with roughly 96% found just once. Sequencing was done on a sample of naive CD8+ T cells sorted from blood. The source of these receptors is a woman aged 25 to 39 in good health. The CDR3 runs from the conserved cysteine through the conserved F or W. D genes are given only for firm matches. Clone size is stated in some rows and not others, as once, few, many or a class when expanded.

clone size	V gene	D gene	J gene	CDR3 DNA	CDR3 protein
.	TRBV2	TRBD2	TRBJ2-7	TGTGCCAGCAGTTGGACTAGCGGGAGTCTTTACGAGCAGTACTTC	CASSWTSGSLYEQYF
.	TRBV27	.	TRBJ1-1	TGTGCCAGCGGGCCCCTCCAGGGGACCGACGCTGAAGCTTTCTTT	CASGPLQGTDAEAFF
.	TRBV11-2	.	TRBJ1-5	TGTGCCAGCAGCGGTGACGGATTTAATCAGCCCCAGCATTTT	CASSGDGFNQPQHF
.	TRBV27	TRBD1	TRBJ2-1	TGTGCCAGCAGTGGGGACAGGGGGCCCTACAATGAGCAGTTCTTC	CASSGDRGPYNEQFF
.	TRBV5-6	TRBD1	TRBJ1-2	TGTGCCAGCAGCTCGGGGATTGACAGGGGCCATGGCTACACCTTC	CASSSGIDRGHGYTF
.	TRBV7-9	.	TRBJ1-1	TGTGCCAGCAGTGTCGGGAACACTGAAGCTTTCTTT	CASSVGNTEAFF
once	TRBV18	TRBD1	TRBJ2-7	TGTGCCAGCTCACCGTACAGGGGGAGCCTGTCGGTGGGCGAGCAGTACTTC	CASSPYRGSLSVGEQYF
.	TRBV9	.	TRBJ1-1	TGTGCCAGCAGCGTAGACGGAGGTTGGTCTGAAGCTTTCTTT	CASSVDGGWSEAFF
.	TRBV5-6	.	TRBJ1-5	TGTGCCAGCAGCTTGTCTAGGGGAAGCAATCAGCCCCAGCATTTT	CASSLSRGSNQPQHF
.	TRBV9	.	TRBJ1-1	TGTGCCAGCAGCGAGGAACATTACGTAAACACTGAAGCTTTCTTT	CASSEEHYVNTEAFF
.	TRBV27	.	TRBJ2-7	TGTGCCAGCAGTTTCGCGACTGATCCCTACGAGCAGTACTTC	CASSFATDPYEQYF
.	TRBV27	.	TRBJ2-1	TGTGCCAGCAAGCGAGGCAATGAGCAGTTCTTC	CASKRGNEQFF
.	TRBV30	.	TRBJ2-7	TGTGCCTGGAGTCGGGTCAGGGAGGTGAACGAGCAGTACTTC	CAWSRVREVNEQYF
.	TRBV4-1	.	TRBJ1-2	TGCGCCAGCAGCCAAGATTTTGCGGTCTATGGCTACACCTTC	CASSQDFAVYGYTF
.	TRBV28	.	TRBJ2-1	TGTGCCAGCAGCCGCAGAGGGGCTTACAATGAGCAGTTCTTC	CASSRRGAYNEQFF
.	TRBV5-1	TRBD2	TRBJ2-1	TGCGCCAGCACGTGGGGTCGGACTAGCGGGAGCTCCTACAATGAGCAGTTCTTC	CASTWGRTSGSSYNEQFF
once	TRBV29-1	TRBD1	TRBJ2-5	TGCAGCGTTGAAGGGGGACAGACTCAAGAGACCCAGTACTTC	CSVEGGQTQETQYF
.	TRBV19	.	TRBJ2-1	TGTGCCAGTAGGATCGGAGTGGCCGGCTGGGAGCAGTTCTTC	CASRIGVAGWEQFF
.	TRBV4-1	.	TRBJ2-1	TGCGCCAGCAGCCAACTCAATGAGCAGTTCTTC	CASSQLNEQFF
.	TRBV7-9	.	TRBJ2-5	TGTGCCAGCAGTCGTGCCCGGGACCAACCAGAGACCCAGTACTTC	CASSRARDQPETQYF
.	TRBV19	TRBD1	TRBJ2-4	TGTGCCAGTAGTGAAGGGACAGTCATTCAGTACTTC	CASSEGTVIQYF
.	TRBV7-9	.	TRBJ2-1	TGTGCCAGCAGCCGTTTCCGGGACTTCGACAATGAGCAGTTCTTC	CASSRFRDFDNEQFF
.	TRBV5-1	TRBD2	TRBJ2-7	TGCGCCAGCAGCCAGGGACTAGCGGGTTACTACGAGCAGTACTTC	CASSQGLAGYYEQYF
.	TRBV28	.	TRBJ2-3	TGTGCCAGCAGGGAGGGCACAGATACGCAGTATTTT	CASREGTDTQYF
.	TRBV6-1	.	TRBJ1-5	TGTGCCAGCAGCGAACTCTATAGCGGACTTACCCGAGGGCCCCAGCATTTT	CASSELYSGLTRGPQHF
.	TRBV6-5	.	TRBJ1-3	TGTGCCAGCAGCCTGGGCATCGGAAACACCATATATTTT	CASSLGIGNTIYF
.	TRBV25-1	.	TRBJ2-7	TGTGCCAGCAGTGAACGTCTAGGGGAGCAGTACTTC	CASSERLGEQYF
once	TRBV6-6	TRBD1	TRBJ2-2	TGTGCCAGCAGCGGACGCGACAGGGAAAACACCGGGGAGCTGTTTTTT	CASSGRDRENTGELFF
.	TRBV28	.	TRBJ2-1	TGTGCCAGCAGCGGAGGGTGGAATGAGCAGTTCTTC	CASSGGWNEQFF
.	TRBV28	TRBD1	TRBJ2-7	TGTGCCAGCAGCCCCGACAGGGTAATCTACGAGCAGTACTTC	CASSPDRVIYEQYF
.	TRBV7-6	.	TRBJ2-1	TGTGCCAGCAGCTTGTACGAGGGTTTGGGTCTTTACAATGAGCAGTTCTTC	CASSLYEGLGLYNEQFF
.	TRBV15	.	TRBJ1-4	TGTGCCACCACTGCAGGGCCTGAAAAACTGTTTTTT	CATTAGPEKLFF
.	TRBV13	.	TRBJ1-1	TGTGCCAGCAGCTTAGAGGGCCAGGGCAACACTGAAGCTTTCTTT	CASSLEGQGNTEAFF
.	TRBV7-6	TRBD2	TRBJ2-7	TGTGCCAGCAGCCCCGTCACTAGCGGGAGTAGGTACGAGCAGTACTTC	CASSPVTSGSRYEQYF
.	TRBV27	.	TRBJ2-7	TGTGCCAGCAGTCACGGGCCGAACTACGAGCAGTACTTC	CASSHGPNYEQYF
once	TRBV7-9	TRBD1	TRBJ1-4	TGTGCCAGCAGCTTACCTACCGCCGGGACAGGGGATGAAAAACTGTTTTTT	CASSLPTAGTGDEKLFF
once	TRBV5-4	.	TRBJ2-7	TGTGCCAGCAGCCCCCGAGGCGGAGGGGCCCACGAGCAGTACTTC	CASSPRGGGAHEQYF